The 28 T cell receptor beta chains reported below all come from one sample, sequenced in a study of shared clonotypes between healthy human individuals. Data came from immunoSEQ multiplex PCR; TCRdb stores just in-frame clones and leaves some out. The sample contains around 510,000 clones, about 80% of which appear only once. Sequencing was done on a sample of PBMCs. The receptor source for this set is a woman aged 40 to 50 in good health. Some clones in this sample may be carry-over from other donors' samples.

This chain uses TRBV6-1 with TRBJ2-7, with a possible D match to TRBD1 (5 bases). The CDR3 loop spans 13 amino acids. Trimming left V 3 bases short and J 6 bases short, with 12 bases between. Germline V gene data show CDR1 as MNHNS and CDR2 as SASEGT. This CDR3 is CASSDIGAVEQYF. The CDR3 DNA follows: TGTGCCAGCAGTGATATAGGGGCCGTCGAGCAGTACTTC.

The J gene is TRBJ1-3, the V gene TRBV10-3; TRBD1 is a possible D gene (6 bases). Germline V gives CDR1 ENHRY, CDR2 SYGVKD. The CDR3 has 15 amino acids. V shed 7 bases and J shed 0 bases, with 13 bases lying between them. CDR3 amino acids: CAITPGDLSGNTIYF. CDR3 DNA: TGTGCCATCACCCCAGGGGACCTCTCTGGAAACACCATATATTTT.

The chain carries TRBV7-9 and TRBJ2-2; a possible D gene is TRBD1 (5 bases). CDR1 and CDR2 (germline): SEHNR, FQNEAQ (reference sequence). This CDR3 spans 14 amino acids. Trimming shortened V by 5 bases and J by 2 bases, and 9 bases separated the two germline ends. The DNA for the CDR3 is TGTGCCAGCAGCATTGACAGTAACACCGGGGAGCTGTTTTTT. Translated, it gives CASSIDSNTGELFF.

The rearrangement links TRBV9 to TRBJ2-7; D is tentatively TRBD1 or TRBD2 (6 bases each). Germline CDR1 and CDR2: SGDLS and YYNGEE. The CDR3 consists of 14 residues. The V and J ends lost 3 bases and 3 bases respectively, with 13 bases between them. The CDR3 loop is CASSGGASVYEQYF. In nucleotides, the CDR3 is TGTGCCAGCAGCGGGGGGGCTAGCGTCTACGAGCAGTACTTC.

This clone occurred once. The same CDR3 is also encoded by other DNA sequences in this sample. The chain is built from TRBV18 and TRBJ1-1; D is unclear. Germline values: CDR1 KGHSH, CDR2 LQKENI. V shed 2 bases and J shed 3 bases, with 7 bases lying between them. This CDR3 is 13 amino acids long. CDR3 DNA sequence: TGTGCCAGCTCACCAGGTGGGGACACTGAAGCTTTCTTT. Amino acids: CASSPGGDTEAFF.

This clone appeared a single time. The V and J genes are TRBV7-2 and TRBJ1-5; possible D gene TRBD1, 5 bases. This CDR3 contains 16 residues. Trimming left V 5 bases short and J 4 bases short, with 18 bases between. CDR1 and CDR2 from the germline V gene are SGHTA and FQGNSA. CDR3 region: CASSVRSGRGNQPQHF. The CDR3, as DNA: TGTGCCAGCAGCGTACGCTCGGGACGAGGAAATCAGCCCCAGCATTTT.

J is TRBJ2-1 and V is TRBV5-1; weak D call: TRBD2 (6 bases). The CDR3 is 14 amino acids. Germline loops: CDR1 SGHRS, CDR2 YFSETQ. Trimming removed 1 base at V and 6 bases at J, with 11 bases between. CDR3 DNA: TGCGCCAGCAGCTTGTTCGGGAGTTCCAATGAGCAGTTCTTC. Protein sequence: CASSLFGSSNEQFF.

The chain joins TRBV5-4 to TRBJ2-2; TRBD2 is a possible D gene (6 bases). The V gene lost 4 bases and the J gene lost 0 bases, with 16 bases spanning the gap. Germline CDR1 is SGHNT and CDR2 is YYREEE (reference sequence). This CDR3 contains 17 residues. CDR3 in amino acids: CASSPRLGGSNTGELFF. The CDR3 DNA follows: TGTGCCAGCAGCCCCCGGCTCGGGGGTTCGAACACCGGGGAGCTGTTTTTT. Looking up the rest from reference TRBV5-4 and TRBJ2-2 gives the full variable domain: ETGVTQSPTHLIKTRGQQVTLRCSSQSGHNTVSWYQQALGQGPQFIFQYYREEENGRGNFPPRFSGLQFPNYSSELNVNALELDDSALYLCASSPRLGGSNTGELFFGEGSRLTVL.

This chain connects TRBV28 to TRBJ2-6; 11 bases line up with TRBD1. This CDR3 is 17 amino acids long. The ends lost 5 bases at V and 1 base at J; junction bases unmatched: 4. Germline CDR1 MDHEN, CDR2 SYDVKM. The chain's CDR3 is CASSAGTGGSGANVLTF. Here the CDR3 DNA reads TGTGCCAGCAGTGCCGGGACAGGGGGTTCTGGGGCCAACGTCCTGACTTTC.

The chain carries TRBV2 and TRBJ2-3; D may correspond to TRBD1 or TRBD2 (5 bases each). The germline V and J ends were trimmed by 3 bases and 4 bases, with 17 bases remaining between them. Germline V gives CDR1 SNHLY, CDR2 FYNNEI. The CDR3 contains 16 residues. CDR3 protein: CASSEMGREGADTQYF. CDR3 in DNA: TGTGCCAGCAGTGAGATGGGACGAGAAGGGGCAGATACGCAGTATTTT. The full variable domain, rest sourced from reference TRBV2 and TRBJ2-3, is EPEVTQTPSHQVTQMGQEVILRCVPISNHLYFYWYRQILGQKVEFLVSFYNNEISEKSEIFDDQFSVERPDGSNFTLKIRSTKLEDSAMYFCASSEMGREGADTQYFGPGTRLTVL.

The chain combines TRBV7-9 with TRBJ1-1; 8 bases line up with TRBD1. The CDR3 loop spans 11 amino acids. Germline lookup yields CDR1 SEHNR and CDR2 FQNEAQ (reference sequence). Trimming cost V 5 bases and J 10 bases; bases outside gene matches: 3. CDR3 sequence: CASSPDRVAFF. CDR3 sequence (DNA): TGTGCCAGCAGCCCGGACAGGGTAGCTTTCTTT. Using reference TRBV7-9 and TRBJ1-1 for the parts outside the CDR3, the full variable domain is DTGVSQNPRHKITKRGQNVTFRCDPISEHNRLYWYRQTLGQGPEFLTYFQNEAQLEKSRLLSDRFSAERPKGSFSTLEIQRTEQGDSAMYLCASSPDRVAFFGQGTRLTVV.

The rearrangement links TRBV5-4 to TRBJ2-2; tentative D call: TRBD1 (6 bases). CDR1 and CDR2 (germline): SGHNT, YYREEE (reference sequence). Trimming removed 3 bases from V and 6 bases from J, with 12 bases in between. This CDR3 contains 14 residues. CDR3 residues: CASSSTGKPGELFF. The CDR3 coding sequence is TGTGCCAGCAGCTCAACAGGGAAACCCGGGGAGCTGTTTTTT. Drawing the rest from reference TRBV5-4 and TRBJ2-2, the complete variable domain is ETGVTQSPTHLIKTRGQQVTLRCSSQSGHNTVSWYQQALGQGPQFIFQYYREEENGRGNFPPRFSGLQFPNYSSELNVNALELDDSALYLCASSSTGKPGELFFGEGSRLTVL.

The CDR3: CAWSVGGHEQYF. DNA of the CDR3: TGTGCCTGGAGTGTAGGTGGCCACGAGCAGTACTTC. The chain carries TRBV30 and TRBJ2-7; D unclear. Trimming pared 0 bases from V and 5 bases from J, leaving 8 bases between. Germline CDR1 reads GTSNPN; CDR2 reads SVGIG (reference sequence). The length of the CDR3 is 12 residues. The whole variable domain, remainder taken from reference TRBV30 and TRBJ2-7, is SQTIHQWPATLVQPVGSPLSLECTVEGTSNPNLYWYRQAAGRGLQLLFYSVGIGQISSEVPQNLSASRPQDRQFILSSKKLLLSDSGFYLCAWSVGGHEQYFGPGTRLTVT.

The chain links TRBV28 to TRBJ2-7, with D possibly TRBD1 on 6 matching bases. Germline V lookup: CDR1 MDHEN, CDR2 SYDVKM. Between the trimmed V and J ends, which lost 2 bases and 3 bases, there was a span of 14 bases. This CDR3 comprises 15 residues. The CDR3: CASSLRGTLSYEQYF. The CDR3 region has the DNA TGTGCCAGCAGTTTACGTGGGACATTAAGCTACGAGCAGTACTTC.

The genes are TRBV11-2 and TRBJ2-7; D remains unclear. V lost 1 base to trimming and J lost 3 bases, with 13 bases between them. The CDR3 has 15 amino acids. Germline V CDR1 and CDR2: SGHAT, FQNNGV. CDR3 amino acids: CASSLGASKIYEQYF. The CDR3 DNA reads as TGTGCCAGCAGCTTAGGGGCCTCTAAGATCTACGAGCAGTACTTC.

The V and J genes are TRBV6-5 and TRBJ1-2, with 8 bases fitting TRBD1. The V gene's germline CDR1 is MNHEY and CDR2 SVGAGI. V gave up 5 bases and J gave up 10 bases; unmatched junction bases: 6. This CDR3 has 12 residues. DNA of the CDR3: TGTGCCAGCAGTACTCGGACAGGGTCCTACACCTTC. This sequence encodes CASSTRTGSYTF.

The chain joins TRBV11-3 to TRBJ2-1, with TRBD2 matching over 8 bases. Germline-derived CDR1 and CDR2 are SGHNT and YENEEA. V lost 1 base and J lost 8; bases outside the gene matches: 7. This CDR3 spans 15 amino acids. In DNA, the CDR3 is TGTGCCAGCAGCTTAGGAGCGGGAGTAGGCGATGAGCAGTTCTTC. Translation: CASSLGAGVGDEQFF.

The J gene is TRBJ2-7, the V gene TRBV6-1; 7 positions agree with TRBD2. The CDR3 consists of 15 residues. V gave up 5 bases and J gave up 0 bases; unmatched junction bases: 7. CDR1 and CDR2 from the germline V gene are MNHNS and SASEGT. The CDR3 nucleotides are TGTGCCAGCAGTCCCGAGCGGGGCAGCTCCTACGAGCAGTACTTC. As protein: CASSPERGSSYEQYF.

The chain employs TRBV6-1 and TRBJ2-2, with D perhaps matching TRBD1 (5 bases). The CDR3 is 16 amino acids. Germline CDR1 and CDR2: MNHNS and SASEGT. Trimming stripped 2 bases from V and 3 bases from J, with 13 bases between. CDR3 coding DNA: TGTGCCAGCAGTGAACCACAGGTGGAATACACCGGGGAGCTGTTTTTT. Residues: CASSEPQVEYTGELFF.

This clone has more than one count but fewer than ten. V is TRBV4-3 and J is TRBJ2-1; 9 nucleotides align to TRBD2. J lost 0 bases, V lost 0 bases, and 3 bases had no gene match. Germline-derived CDR1 and CDR2 are LGHNA and YSLEER. CDR3 length: 17 amino acids. Here the CDR3 DNA reads TGCGCCAGCAGCCAAGATGCGGGAGGGCCCTCCTACAATGAGCAGTTCTTC. Amino acids: CASSQDAGGPSYNEQFF.

This clone was detected a few times. The chain uses TRBV5-1 and TRBJ2-5; tentatively, D is TRBD2 (6 bases). This CDR3 spans 12 amino acids. The V and J ends lost 4 bases and 11 bases respectively, with 15 bases between them. Germline V gene data show CDR1 as SGHRS and CDR2 as YFSETQ. CDR3 region: CASSLPREKQYF. In nucleotides, the CDR3 is TGCGCCAGCAGCCTCCCCCGGGAGAAGCAGTACTTC.

The gene calls are TRBV6-5 and TRBJ1-2; D uncertain. V was trimmed by 5 bases and J by 4 bases, leaving 11 bases between them. Per germline, CDR1 MNHEY and CDR2 SVGAGI. This CDR3 spans 13 amino acids. The CDR3 spells CASSPRVVYGYTF. CDR3 nucleotide sequence: TGTGCCAGCAGTCCACGGGTAGTCTATGGCTACACCTTC.

V usage is TRBV29-1 and J usage is TRBJ1-1, with D possibly being TRBD1 (5 bases). The CDR3 has 14 amino acids. Trimming took off 1 base at V and 1 base at J, with 10 bases between the two ends. The germline CDR1 and CDR2 sequences are SQVTM and ANQGSEA. The CDR3 is CSVEGGVQNTEAFF. The CDR3 region has the DNA TGCAGCGTTGAAGGGGGCGTCCAGAACACTGAAGCTTTCTTT.

This chain uses TRBV7-8 with TRBJ2-1; 8 nucleotides align to TRBD2. The length of the CDR3 is 15 residues. CDR1 and CDR2 (germline): SGHVS, FQNEAQ. V shed 3 bases and J 4 bases; nucleotides not matched to a gene: 5. The CDR3 region is CASSFGSSGYNEQFF. CDR3 coding DNA: TGTGCCAGCAGCTTTGGCTCTAGCGGGTACAATGAGCAGTTCTTC.

This chain connects TRBV28 to TRBJ2-5; weak D call: TRBD2 (6 bases). With the DNA end fitting TRBJ2-7 better, the J assignment may be wrong. This CDR3 is 13 amino acids long. The germline CDR1 and CDR2 sequences are MDHEN and SYDVKM. The CDR3 sequence: CASSTGGDYEQYF. In DNA, the CDR3 is TGTGCCAGCAGCACCGGAGGGGATTACGAGCAGTACTTC.

This clone was picked up many times. This chain connects TRBV10-1 to TRBJ2-1; TRBD1 is a possible D gene (6 bases). In germline, CDR1 is WNHNN, CDR2 SYGVQD (reference sequence). Trimming pared 2 bases from V and 10 bases from J, leaving 12 bases between. This CDR3 spans 13 amino acids. CDR3 coding DNA: TGCGCCAGCAGTGAGCACTTTACAGGGGAGCAGTTCTTC. Translating it yields CASSEHFTGEQFF.

The sample holds a few counts of this clone. The chain is built from TRBV11-2 and TRBJ1-2, with 7 bases matching TRBD1. V was clipped by 5 bases and J by 5 bases; unmatched bases: 17. CDR3 size: 17 residues. Germline V lookup: CDR1 SGHAT, CDR2 FQNNGV. The CDR3 is CASSITRTGVPGYGYTF. The CDR3 bases are TGTGCCAGCAGCATAACCCGGACAGGCGTCCCTGGGTATGGCTACACCTTC.

This clone was seen a single time. The chain is built from TRBV5-6 and TRBJ2-5; D uncertain. The last part of the DNA fits TRBJ2-7 better; the J call may be wrong. The CDR3 contains 12 residues. Per germline, CDR1 SGHDT and CDR2 YYEEEE. The CDR3 DNA reads as TGTGCCAGCAGCTTAAATCCCTACGAGCAGTACTTC. It specifies CASSLNPYEQYF.